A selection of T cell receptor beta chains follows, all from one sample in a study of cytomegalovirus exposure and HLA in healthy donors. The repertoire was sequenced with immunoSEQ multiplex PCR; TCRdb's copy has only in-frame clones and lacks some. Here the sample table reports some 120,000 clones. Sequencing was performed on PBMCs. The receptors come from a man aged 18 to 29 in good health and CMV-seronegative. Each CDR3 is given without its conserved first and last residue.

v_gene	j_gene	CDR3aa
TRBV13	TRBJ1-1	ASSWGQGAEAF
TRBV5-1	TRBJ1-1	ASSLGRGGTEAF
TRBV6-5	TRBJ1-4	ASRGYRDEEKLF
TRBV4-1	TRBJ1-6	ASSPGGRGPNSPLH
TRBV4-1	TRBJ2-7	ASSQVTGTPYEQY
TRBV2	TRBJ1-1	ASSEDQGPTEAF
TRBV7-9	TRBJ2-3	ASRRGSGYLSTDTQY
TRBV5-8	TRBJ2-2	ASSPGYSGGLLSGELF
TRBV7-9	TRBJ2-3	ASSPPLASYTDTQY
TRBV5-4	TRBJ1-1	ASSLKPRDTEAF
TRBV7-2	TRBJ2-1	ASSLGGQTYNEQF
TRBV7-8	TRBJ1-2	ASSPLGGGDYGYT
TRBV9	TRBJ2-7	ASSAAGSYEQY
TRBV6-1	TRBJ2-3	ASSPGTTHTDTQY
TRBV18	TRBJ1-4	ASSLTGTATNEKLF
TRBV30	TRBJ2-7	AWSVSDSNEQY
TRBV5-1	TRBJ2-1	ASSPWAGGLGNEQF
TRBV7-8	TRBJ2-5	ASSLVGTDLGAQY
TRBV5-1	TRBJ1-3	ASSPRTGLGDTIY
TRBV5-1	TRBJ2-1	ASSSAGVAYNEQF
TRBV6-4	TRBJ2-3	ASSDSSDPTDTQY
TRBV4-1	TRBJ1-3	ASSRLGQDLSGNTIY
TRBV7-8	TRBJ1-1	ASSLDGVEAF
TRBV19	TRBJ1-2	ASRGFHGYT
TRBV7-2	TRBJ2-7	ASSLQRGNEQY
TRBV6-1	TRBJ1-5	ASSDSVNQPQH
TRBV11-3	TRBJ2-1	ASSPSEGNPGDEQF
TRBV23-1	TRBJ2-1	ASIAGERISYNEQF
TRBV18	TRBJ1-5	ASSPPGQGQPQH
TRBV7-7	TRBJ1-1	ASSEDRETEAF
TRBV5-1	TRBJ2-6	ASSLQGLGANVLT